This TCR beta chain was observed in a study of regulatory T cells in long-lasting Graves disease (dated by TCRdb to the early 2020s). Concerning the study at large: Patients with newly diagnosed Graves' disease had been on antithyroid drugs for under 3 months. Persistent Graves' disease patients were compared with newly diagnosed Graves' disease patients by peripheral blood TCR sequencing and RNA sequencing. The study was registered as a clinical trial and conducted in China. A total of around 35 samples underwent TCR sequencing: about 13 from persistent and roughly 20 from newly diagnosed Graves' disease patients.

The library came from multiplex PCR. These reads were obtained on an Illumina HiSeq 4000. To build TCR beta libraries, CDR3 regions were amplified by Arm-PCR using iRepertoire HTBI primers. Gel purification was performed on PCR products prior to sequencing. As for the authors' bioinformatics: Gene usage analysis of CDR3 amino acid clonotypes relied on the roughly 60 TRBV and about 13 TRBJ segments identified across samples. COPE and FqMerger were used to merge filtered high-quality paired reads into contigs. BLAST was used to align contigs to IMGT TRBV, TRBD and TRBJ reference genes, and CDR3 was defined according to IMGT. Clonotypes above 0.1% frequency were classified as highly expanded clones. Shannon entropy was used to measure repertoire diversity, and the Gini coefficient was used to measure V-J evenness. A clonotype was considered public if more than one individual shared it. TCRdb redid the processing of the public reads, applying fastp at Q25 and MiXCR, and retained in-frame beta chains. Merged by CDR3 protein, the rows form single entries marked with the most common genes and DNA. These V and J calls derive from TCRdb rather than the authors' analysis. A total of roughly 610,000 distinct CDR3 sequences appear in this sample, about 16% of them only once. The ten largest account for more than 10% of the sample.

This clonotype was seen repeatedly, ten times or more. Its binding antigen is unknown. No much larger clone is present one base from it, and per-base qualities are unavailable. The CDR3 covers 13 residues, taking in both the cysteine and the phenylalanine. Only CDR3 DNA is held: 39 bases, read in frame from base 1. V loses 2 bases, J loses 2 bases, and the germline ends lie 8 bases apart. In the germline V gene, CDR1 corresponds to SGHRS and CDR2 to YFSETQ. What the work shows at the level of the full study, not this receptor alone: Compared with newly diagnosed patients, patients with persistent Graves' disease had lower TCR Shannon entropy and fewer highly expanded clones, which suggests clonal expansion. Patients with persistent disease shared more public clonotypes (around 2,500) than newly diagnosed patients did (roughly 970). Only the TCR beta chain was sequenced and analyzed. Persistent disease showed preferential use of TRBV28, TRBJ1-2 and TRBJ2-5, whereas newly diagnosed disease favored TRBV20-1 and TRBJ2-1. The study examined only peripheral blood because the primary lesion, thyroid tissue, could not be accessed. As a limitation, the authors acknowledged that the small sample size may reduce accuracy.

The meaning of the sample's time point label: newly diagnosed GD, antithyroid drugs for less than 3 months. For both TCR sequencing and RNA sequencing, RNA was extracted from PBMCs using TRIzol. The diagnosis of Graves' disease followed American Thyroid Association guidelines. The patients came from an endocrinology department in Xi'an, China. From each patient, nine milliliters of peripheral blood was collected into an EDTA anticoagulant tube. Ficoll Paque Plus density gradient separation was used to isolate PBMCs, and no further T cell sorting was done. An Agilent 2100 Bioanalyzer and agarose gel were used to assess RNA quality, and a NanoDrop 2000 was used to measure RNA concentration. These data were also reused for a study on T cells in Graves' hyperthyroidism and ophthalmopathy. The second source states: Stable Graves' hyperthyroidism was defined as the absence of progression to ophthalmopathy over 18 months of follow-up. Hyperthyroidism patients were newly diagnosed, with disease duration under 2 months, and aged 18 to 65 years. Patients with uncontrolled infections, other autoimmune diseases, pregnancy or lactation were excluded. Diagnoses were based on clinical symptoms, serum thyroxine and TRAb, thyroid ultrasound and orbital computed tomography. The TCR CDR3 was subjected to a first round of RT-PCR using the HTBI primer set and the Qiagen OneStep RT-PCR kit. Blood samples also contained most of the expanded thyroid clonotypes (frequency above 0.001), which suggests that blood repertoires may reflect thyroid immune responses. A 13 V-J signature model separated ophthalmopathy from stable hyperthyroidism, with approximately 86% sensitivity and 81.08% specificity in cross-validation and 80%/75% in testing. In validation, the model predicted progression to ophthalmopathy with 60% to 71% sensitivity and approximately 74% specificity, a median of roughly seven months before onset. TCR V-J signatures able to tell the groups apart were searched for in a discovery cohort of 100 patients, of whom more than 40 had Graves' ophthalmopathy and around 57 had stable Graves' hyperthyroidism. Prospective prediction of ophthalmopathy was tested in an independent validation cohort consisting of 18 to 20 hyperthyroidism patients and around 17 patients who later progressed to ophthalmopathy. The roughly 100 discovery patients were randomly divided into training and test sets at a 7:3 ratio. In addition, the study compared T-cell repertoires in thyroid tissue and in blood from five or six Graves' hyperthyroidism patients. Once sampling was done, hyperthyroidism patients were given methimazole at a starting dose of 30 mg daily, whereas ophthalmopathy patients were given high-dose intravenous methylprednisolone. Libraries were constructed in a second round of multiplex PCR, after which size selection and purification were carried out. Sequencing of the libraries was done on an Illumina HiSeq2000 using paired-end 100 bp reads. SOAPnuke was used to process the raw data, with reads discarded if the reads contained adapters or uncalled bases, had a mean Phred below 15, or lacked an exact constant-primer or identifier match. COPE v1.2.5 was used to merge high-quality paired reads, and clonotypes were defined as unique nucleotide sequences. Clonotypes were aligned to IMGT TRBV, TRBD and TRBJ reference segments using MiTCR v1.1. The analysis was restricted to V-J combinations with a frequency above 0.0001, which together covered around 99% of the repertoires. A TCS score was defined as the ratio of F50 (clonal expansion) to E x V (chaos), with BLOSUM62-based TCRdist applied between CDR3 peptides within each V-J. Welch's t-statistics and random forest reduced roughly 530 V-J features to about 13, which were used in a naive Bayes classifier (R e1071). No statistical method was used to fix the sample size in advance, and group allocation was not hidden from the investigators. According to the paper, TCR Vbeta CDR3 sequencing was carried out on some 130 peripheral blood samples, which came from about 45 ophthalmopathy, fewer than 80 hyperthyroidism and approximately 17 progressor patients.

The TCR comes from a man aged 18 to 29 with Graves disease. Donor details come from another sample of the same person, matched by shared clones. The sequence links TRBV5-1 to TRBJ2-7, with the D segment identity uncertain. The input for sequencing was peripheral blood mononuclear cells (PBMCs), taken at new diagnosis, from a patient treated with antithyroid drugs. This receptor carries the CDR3 CASSLQHTYEQYF. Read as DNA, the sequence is TGCGCCAGCAGCTTACAGCACACCTACGAGCAGTACTTC. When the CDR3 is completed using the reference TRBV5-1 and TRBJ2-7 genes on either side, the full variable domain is KAGVTQTPRYLIKTRGQQVTLSCSPISGHRSVSWYQQTPGQGLQFLFEYFSETQRNKGNFPGRFSGRQFSNSRSEMNVSTLELGDSALYLCASSLQHTYEQYFGPGTRLTVT.